This is a list of T cell receptor beta chains from one sample in a study of blood T cell repertoires in COVID-19. Produced via immunoSEQ multiplex PCR; TCRdb's table is partial and in-frame only. The table has about 87,000 clones, roughly 88% seen once. Material: peripheral blood. The receptors originated from an elderly woman with COVID-19, enrolled during active disease. The CDR3 runs from the conserved cysteine through the conserved F or W. The size of a clone is reported for some rows only, either as once, few or many, or as a class for expanded clones.

V	length	J	size	CDR3
TRBV4-2	14	TRBJ2-7	NA	CASSQVLAAYEQYF
TRBV27	11	TRBJ2-5	NA	CASHRGDRVYF
TRBV18	16	TRBJ1-5	NA	CASSPWGGSGNQPQHF
TRBV2	13	TRBJ1-2	NA	CASSVGRGNGYTF
TRBV7-2	14	TRBJ1-2	NA	CASSLWGQAYGYTF
TRBV18	13	TRBJ1-1	once	CASSGGGDTEAFF
TRBV15	18	TRBJ2-1	NA	CATGGLAGGSISYNEQFF
TRBV12-5	14	TRBJ2-3	NA	CASGPTGAADTQYF
TRBV1	15	TRBJ1-5	once	CTSSQDVVSNQPQHF
TRBV19	16	TRBJ2-7	NA	CASSIALAGVSYEQYF
TRBV5-4	15	TRBJ2-1	NA	CASSRGTGGLLEQFF
TRBV7-9	14	TRBJ2-1	NA	CASSPFGGRDEQFF
TRBV12-3/TRBV12-4	12	TRBJ2-5	NA	CASGESLGTQYF
TRBV5-1	14	TRBJ2-1	NA	CASSLGLAGGEQFF
TRBV29-1	13	TRBJ2-7	NA	CSVRWTNSYEQYF
TRBV2	14	TRBJ1-6	NA	CASIGGITRSPLHF
TRBV10-3	14	TRBJ1-2	NA	CAISQQGILGGYTF
TRBV19	13	TRBJ2-5	NA	CASSIRGGETQYF
TRBV2	14	TRBJ1-2	NA	CASSGDRGRNGYTF
TRBV7-2	14	TRBJ1-5	NA	CASSSPGGYQPQHF
TRBV9	19	TRBJ2-7	once	CASSVGTSGGKDGSYEQYF
TRBV7-8	15	TRBJ1-2	NA	CASSQDRGGLYGYTF
TRBV6-4	13	TRBJ1-2	NA	CASLRDTVYGYTF
TRBV11-2	13	TRBJ1-2	NA	CASSLNRDYGYTF
TRBV18	14	TRBJ2-7	NA	CASSSGTASYEQYF
TRBV7-2	15	TRBJ2-7	NA	CASSVSPGAAYEQYF
TRBV5-6	14	TRBJ2-7	NA	CASSRSGVSDEQYF
TRBV3-1/TRBV3-2	13	TRBJ2-1	NA	CASSQVLSNEQFF
TRBV30	13	TRBJ1-1	NA	CARIGQIHTEAFF
TRBV9	16	TRBJ2-7	NA	CASSSRLAGGRDEQYF
TRBV11-2	17	TRBJ2-5	NA	CASSLVRGLAGQETQYF
TRBV2	13	TRBJ2-5	once	CASRGQGWETQYF
TRBV30	14	TRBJ1-5	NA	CAWSRGQSGQPQHF
TRBV24-1	15	TRBJ2-3	NA	CATSDSGRAIDTQYF
TRBV5-4	15	TRBJ2-5	NA	CASSLLRESVETQYF
TRBV6-5	13	TRBJ1-2	NA	CASSYDAGYGYTF
TRBV5-4	14	TRBJ2-5	NA	CASSRPGTPETQYF
TRBV9	16	TRBJ2-2	NA	CASSVAGQGAIGELFF
TRBV7-9	14	TRBJ1-4	once	CASTTAEQYEKLFF
TRBV5-6	15	TRBJ2-5	NA	CASSLGLAGIIPQYF
TRBV11-3	16	TRBJ2-1	once	CASSPLAGGLYNEQFF
TRBV5-1	15	TRBJ2-5	once	CASSLDGLPQETQYF
TRBV7-3	17	TRBJ2-1	NA	CASSYAGTSGENNEQFF
TRBV4-2	13	TRBJ2-3	once	CASSQVHADTQYF
TRBV5-1	16	TRBJ2-3	NA	CASSLGLLRVTDTQYF
TRBV18	15	TRBJ2-2	NA	CASSPGLLVTGELFF
TRBV18	15	TRBJ2-3	NA	CASSSRLEGTDTQYF
TRBV5-1	13	TRBJ2-5	NA	CASSLLGGETQYF
TRBV28	16	TRBJ2-3	NA	CASSTQREKFGDTQYF
TRBV4-2	15	TRBJ2-1	few	CASSGAGTSYNEQFF
TRBV24-1	11	TRBJ2-7	few	CATGRGYEQYF
TRBV6-2/TRBV6-3	13	TRBJ2-7	NA	CASSYPSSSEQYF
TRBV4-1	15	TRBJ2-2	NA	CASRIAGVGTGELFF
TRBV11-3	14	TRBJ2-5	NA	CASSTTGVQETQYF
TRBV20-1	11	TRBJ1-1	NA	CSARDLSEAFF
TRBV7-3	13	TRBJ1-1	few	CASSPGGATEAFF